Below, 13 T cell receptor beta chains from the same sample are listed, as sequenced in a study of cytomegalovirus exposure and HLA in healthy donors. The PCR employed 60 Vbeta primers together with 13 Jbeta primers. Repertoires were generated with immunoSEQ multiplex PCR, while TCRdb's copy carries only in-frame clones and drops some. The table lists more than 85,000 clones, 76% of them singletons. Sequenced: PBMCs. The receptors come from a man aged 30-40 years in good health and CMV-seropositive.

The V and J genes are TRBV19 and TRBJ1-2, with TRBD1 matching over 9 bases. Germline loops: CDR1 LNHDA, CDR2 SQIVND (reference sequence). Unmatched junction bases numbered 5, after V lost 4 bases and J lost 8 bases. This CDR3 has 13 residues. The CDR3: CASSTGQGRGYTF. The CDR3 bases are TGTGCCAGTAGTACGGGACAGGGTAGGGGCTACACCTTC.

This clone was observed a few times. The chain employs TRBV9 and TRBJ2-6; 11 bases line up with TRBD1. The germline gives CDR1 SGDLS, CDR2 YYNGEE. After removal of 0 bases from V and 4 bases from J, the junction contained 6 bases not matched to a gene. CDR3 length: 18 residues. The CDR3 reads CASSVVGQGAPGANVLTF. CDR3 nucleotides: TGTGCCAGCAGCGTAGTTGGACAGGGGGCGCCCGGGGCCAACGTCCTGACTTTC.

The V and J genes are TRBV15 and TRBJ2-1; D may be TRBD2 (5 bases). Trimming shortened V by 0 bases and J by 0 bases, and 6 bases separated the two germline ends. The CDR3 loop spans 15 amino acids. The V gene's germline CDR1 is LNHNV and CDR2 YYDKDF (reference sequence). DNA of the CDR3: TGTGCCACCAGCAGAGAGGCGGGCTCCTACAATGAGCAGTTCTTC. It is translated as CATSREAGSYNEQFF.

The chain uses TRBV10-2 and TRBJ1-1; a weak D match, TRBD1 (6 bases). The CDR3 is 15 amino acids. The germline V gene has CDR1 WSHSY and CDR2 SAAADI. The V end was cut by 3 bases, the J end by 4 bases, with 15 bases between. The CDR3 DNA reads TGCGCCAGCAGTGATGAGGGAAAGGACAGCACTGAAGCTTTCTTT. Translated: CASSDEGKDSTEAFF.

This sequence joins TRBV28 and TRBJ1-5, with 8 nucleotides matching TRBD1. The CDR3 loop spans 13 amino acids. Germline lookup yields CDR1 MDHEN and CDR2 SYDVKM. Trimming at V came to 7 bases and at J to 4 bases, leaving 3 bases not matched to a gene. CDR3 sequence reads: CASTGQGNQPQHF. CDR3 DNA: TGTGCCAGCACCGGACAGGGTAATCAGCCCCAGCATTTT.

The V and J genes are TRBV27 and TRBJ2-1, with D maybe TRBD2 (6 bases). Trimming left V 6 bases short and J 9 bases short, with 21 bases between. Germline assignment: CDR1 MNHEY and CDR2 SMNVEV (reference sequence). CDR3 length: 15 residues. DNA of the CDR3: TGTGCCAGCAGCTATGGGACTTCCCCTACGAGTGAGCAGTTCTTC. This gives the protein CASSYGTSPTSEQFF.

This clone showed up just a few times. The rearrangement uses TRBV5-6 and TRBJ2-6; TRBD1 aligns across 7 bases. Germline CDR1 reads SGHDT; CDR2 reads YYEEEE. V lost 4 bases and J lost 2; bases outside the gene matches: 15. The CDR3 covers 19 residues. The CDR3: CASSQLTGQRGTGANVLTF. CDR3 bases: TGTGCCAGCAGCCAGCTTACGGGACAGAGAGGGACTGGGGCCAACGTCCTGACTTTC.

There are a few counts of this clone. This chain links TRBV11-3 with TRBJ1-1; D is unclear. The CDR3 is made up of 12 amino acids. V dropped 8 bases and J dropped 8 bases, with 15 bases sitting between them. Germline values: CDR1 SGHNT, CDR2 YENEEA. CDR3 amino acids: CASGKGSTEAFF. CDR3 in DNA: TGTGCCAGCGGGAAAGGGAGTACCGAAGCTTTCTTT.

The V and J genes are TRBV6-1 and TRBJ2-3, with 7 bases lining up with TRBD2. The germline V gene has CDR1 MNHNS and CDR2 SASEGT. The CDR3 is 15 amino acids. The V segment lost 1 base and the J segment 2 bases; nucleotides outside the gene matches: 3. The CDR3 coding sequence is TGTGCCAGCAGTGAAGGGACTAGTGACACAGATACGCAGTATTTT. This gives the protein CASSEGTSDTDTQYF.

CDR3 in DNA: TGTGCCAGCAGCTTGGTCCTAGCACGCACAGATACGCAGTATTTT. Protein product: CASSLVLARTDTQYF. V is TRBV5-8 and J is TRBJ2-3; possibly TRBD2 for D (5 bases). V was shortened by 0 bases and J by 1 base, with 9 bases between the two germline ends. The CDR3 contains 15 residues. The germline CDR1 and CDR2 sequences are SGHTS and YDEGEE.

The chain has TRBV4-1 and TRBJ2-7; 7 bases are a match to TRBD1. Germline CDR1 MGHRA, CDR2 YSYEKL. There are 14 residues in the CDR3. J lost 5 bases, V lost 1 base, and 5 bases had no gene match. The DNA for the CDR3 is TGCGCCAGCAGCCAAGGAGGGGGCGTCGACGAGCAGTACTTC. Encoded protein: CASSQGGGVDEQYF.

This chain links TRBV18 with TRBJ2-7; D perhaps matches TRBD1 (5 bases). V lost 3 bases and J lost 4, with 10 bases in between. The CDR3 loop spans 13 amino acids. Germline lookup yields CDR1 KGHSH and CDR2 LQKENI. The CDR3 sequence is CASSPGHRYEQYF. The CDR3 DNA is TGTGCCAGCTCACCCGGACACAGATACGAGCAGTACTTC.

The chain combines TRBV30 with TRBJ2-1, with D possibly TRBD1 on 6 matching bases. The CDR3 spans 11 residues. Germline V gene lookup returns CDR1 GTSNPN and CDR2 SVGIG (reference sequence). Here the CDR3 DNA reads TGTAGGGGGAGCTCCTACAATGAGCAGTTCTTC. It translates to CRGSSYNEQFF.